The TCR beta chain described here comes from a study of blood T cell repertoires in COVID-19. Study details: Some COVID-19 samples were acute and others convalescent; all came from the United States, Italy and Spain.

Measured with immunoSEQ multiplex PCR; TCRdb has only the in-frame clones, and not every one. The sample comprises about 180,000 clones, around three quarters of which are singletons, and approximately 7% rests with the top ten. CDR3 length: 14 amino acids. Germline loops: CDR1 SGHVS, CDR2 FNYEAQ. V dropped 5 bases and J dropped 9 bases, with 17 bases sitting between them. The sequence derives from a man aged 70 or older with active or convalescent COVID-19. The chain has TRBV7-6 and TRBJ2-1, with D tentatively TRBD2 (7 bases). The specimen was peripheral blood. The chain's CDR3 is CASSRGAVVSEQFF. CDR3 DNA sequence: TGTGCCAGCAGCCGGGGGGCCGTTGTGTCTGAGCAGTTCTTC.